This T cell receptor beta chain was identified in a study of PD-L1 blockade in urothelial cancer. Germline CDR1 and CDR2: LNHNV and YYDKDF (reference sequence). The CDR3 contains 17 residues. Trimming took 3 bases from V and 5 from J; bases not matched to a gene: 3. TCRdb keeps only in-frame clones here, not all; method: immunoSEQ multiplex PCR. Altogether roughly 50,000 clones are present, around 88% being singletons, with the ten largest covering roughly 14%. Regarding time point: pretreatment peripheral blood. The sequence derives from a woman aged 55-75 years with urothelial cancer. The input for sequencing was PBMCs, taken around atezolizumab (anti-PD-L1) treatment. V is TRBV15 and J is TRBJ2-2, with 16 nucleotides matching TRBD2. CDR3 sequence: CATSRGLAGGYTGELFF. The CDR3 nucleotides are TGTGCCACCAGCAGGGGACTAGCGGGAGGGTATACCGGGGAGCTGTTTTTT.